The 16 T cell receptor beta chains given below trace back to one sample, sequenced in a study of CXCR3-negative and CXCR3-positive naive CD8 T cells. Study observations and caveats: Compared with CXCR3-negative naive cells, CXCR3-positive naive cells showed more hydrophobic TRB CDR3s.

Their target antigens are unknown. Libraries were UMI-labeled 5' RACE TRB cDNA. TCRdb reprocessed the 5' RACE reads and keeps a single row for each CDR3 protein, giving no DNA. This sample's table reports about 150,000 distinct CDR3 sequences. What was sequenced was naive CXCR3+ CD8+ T cells from blood. The subset: CD45RO-CCR7+CD27+CD95- naive CD8+ T cells expressing CXCR3 (TNR3+). All receptors derive from a human donor in good health. Some clones in this sample may be carry-over from other donors' samples.

The V call is TRBV6-2 or TRBV6-3, the J call TRBJ2-4; TCRdb reports TRBD1, a call that lacks DNA to check it against. Per germline, CDR1 MNHEY and CDR2 SVGEGT. This CDR3 region has 16 residues. The CDR3 spells CASSKDRGNAKNIQYF.

The V call is TRBV7-9, the J call TRBJ2-5; checking the TCRdb D call of TRBD2 is not possible without DNA. The CDR3 runs 17 residues. Germline loops: CDR1 SEHNR, CDR2 FQNEAQ (reference sequence). CDR3 in amino acids: CASSQRTSGVDVGTQYF.

The chain combines TRBV5-1 with TRBJ2-1. The CDR3 sequence is 11 residues long. CDR1 is SGHRS, CDR2 YFSETQ, per germline. CDR3 residues: CASSLGHEQFF.

The chain joins TRBV7-6 to TRBJ2-7; TCRdb proposes TRBD1, but this gene call is untestable without DNA. In germline, CDR1 is SGHVS, CDR2 FNYEAQ. This CDR3 is 13 amino acids long. The CDR3 reads CASSLGTGFEQYF.

The chain combines TRBV6-4 with TRBJ1-1. Germline assignment: CDR1 MRHNA and CDR2 SNTAGT. The CDR3 has 13 residues. The CDR3 protein is CASSFGEDTEAFF.

The J gene is TRBJ1-1, the V gene TRBV4-3. This CDR3 is 15 amino acids long. Germline lookup yields CDR1 LGHNA and CDR2 YSLEER. CDR3 protein: CASSQVGGDSAEAFF.

This chain uses TRBV2 with TRBJ2-7; TCRdb designates TRBD1, a call that cannot be tested without DNA. Germline V gives CDR1 SNHLY, CDR2 FYNNEI. This CDR3 region has 14 residues. CDR3 protein: CASSEGGIPYEQYF.

This rearrangement joins TRBV7-9 to TRBJ1-5; TCRdb gives TRBD1 as the D gene, but with no DNA this cannot be confirmed. Germline loops: CDR1 SEHNR, CDR2 FQNEAQ (reference sequence). The CDR3 has 15 residues. The CDR3 sequence is CASSLGGGSNQPQHF.

The J gene is TRBJ1-1, the V gene TRBV5-1; TCRdb indicates TRBD1, and absent DNA this call remains unverified. Germline CDR1 reads SGHRS; CDR2 reads YFSETQ. This CDR3 contains 13 residues. The CDR3 spells CASSLAGVTEAFF.

The V call is TRBV7-9, the J call TRBJ1-5. Germline values: CDR1 SEHNR, CDR2 FQNEAQ (reference sequence). The CDR3 has 15 residues. The CDR3 protein is CASSLNRGGPQPQHF.

The chain is built from TRBV28 and TRBJ2-1. CDR1 MDHEN and CDR2 SYDVKM come from the germline V gene. CDR3 size: 18 residues. The CDR3 is CASSLFLSLEGPYNEQFF.

This chain uses TRBV3-1 with TRBJ2-2. Per germline, CDR1 LGHDT and CDR2 YNNKEL (reference sequence). The length of the CDR3 is 15 residues. The chain's CDR3 is CASSQVEHNTGELFF.

The chain recombines TRBV4-2 with TRBJ2-7; TCRdb's D gene call, TRBD2, goes unchecked for lack of DNA. The germline V gene has CDR1 LGHNA and CDR2 YNFKEQ. The CDR3 spans 16 residues. Here the CDR3 reads CASSQSHGTRAYEQYF.

The chain couples TRBV29-1 to TRBJ2-7; TCRdb indicates TRBD1, and absent DNA this call remains unverified. The CDR3 is 13 residues long. In germline, CDR1 is SQVTM, CDR2 ANQGSEA. The CDR3 is CSVEERTGDEQYF.

The chain recombines TRBV12-3 or TRBV12-4 with TRBJ2-1; the TCRdb D gene call, TRBD2, has no DNA to confirm it. The CDR3 runs to 16 residues. The CDR3: CASSPPGLAGVYEQFF.

CDR3 loop: CASRATGRRDTEAFF. This chain connects TRBV28 to TRBJ1-1; the TCRdb call, TRBD1, lacks DNA for checking. In germline, CDR1 is MDHEN, CDR2 SYDVKM. The CDR3 runs 15 residues.